Shown below are 21 T cell receptor beta chains from a single sample sequenced in a study of identical twins. Using its own MiXCR run on the 5' RACE reads, TCRdb lists one record per CDR3 protein. The table has 1.5 million to 2 million distinct CDR3 sequences, about 31% seen once; the top ten hold approximately 0.29%. Material for sequencing was cord blood. The origin of the receptors is a newborn girl in good health.

The rearrangement links TRBV4-1 to TRBJ1-3; D gene ambiguous. Trimming left V 0 bases short and J 0 bases short, with 6 bases between. The germline V gene encodes CDR1 MGHRA and CDR2 YSYEKL. The CDR3 covers 15 residues. Written as DNA, the CDR3 is TGCGCCAGCAGCCAAGAGGACGGCTCTGGAAACACCATATATTTT. Protein: CASSQEDGSGNTIYF.

Regarding this clonotype: The junction shows a germline mismatch at one end, possibly a read error. This chain uses TRBV29-1 with TRBJ2-5; possibly TRBD2 for D (5 bases). Germline V gene data show CDR1 as SQVTM and CDR2 as ANQGSEA. The CDR3 runs to 12 residues. The CDR3 region is CSLDLGGETQYF. DNA for the CDR3: TGCAGCCTTGACCTGGGCGGGGAGACCCAGTACTTC. Together with reference TRBV29-1 and TRBJ2-5, the CDR3 gives the full variable domain: SAVISQKPSRDICQRGTSLTIQCQVDSQVTMMFWYRQQPGQSLTLIATANQGSEATYESGFVIDKFPISRPNLTFSTLTVSNMSPEDSSIYLCSLDLGGETQYFGPGTRLLVL.

The V call is TRBV7-9, the J call TRBJ1-1, with 11 bases aligning to TRBD1. This CDR3 spans 17 amino acids. The ends lost 4 bases at V and 7 bases at J; junction bases unmatched: 14. Germline CDR1 is SEHNR and CDR2 is FQNEAQ (reference sequence). CDR3 bases: TGTGCCAGCAGCTCCTCCTTTAATACCGGGACAGGGGGTGAAGCTTTCTTT. Protein: CASSSSFNTGTGGEAFF.

This clonotype was detected ten times or more. The chain is built from TRBV5-1 and TRBJ2-3; TRBD1 is a possible D gene (5 bases). V was cut by 0 bases and J by 3 bases, with 8 bases left in between. Germline V CDR1 and CDR2: SGHRS, YFSETQ. This CDR3 has 14 amino acids. The CDR3 sequence: CASSLGQTTDTQYF. The CDR3 DNA sequence: TGCGCCAGCAGCTTGGGACAGACGACAGATACGCAGTATTTT.

This rearrangement joins TRBV11-2 to TRBJ1-2; 7 bases agree with TRBD1. From germline, CDR1 is SGHAT and CDR2 FQNNGV. V shed 5 bases and J 2 bases; nucleotides not matched to a gene: 11. There are 16 residues in the CDR3. CDR3 coding DNA: TGTGCCAGCAGCCCTTGGACAGGAGGGGTAAACTATGGCTACACCTTC. It encodes CASSPWTGGVNYGYTF.

The chain is built from TRBV10-1 and TRBJ1-1; D possibly corresponds to TRBD1 (5 bases). Germline CDR1 is WNHNN and CDR2 is SYGVQD (reference sequence). The CDR3 totals 16 residues. Deletions cut 3 bases from V and 6 bases from J, with 20 bases between. Written as DNA, the CDR3 is TGCGCCAGCAGTGAATCGGGGCATATCGGGAGATCTGAAGCTTTCTTT. It yields the protein CASSESGHIGRSEAFF.

This clonotype came up a few times. The rearrangement uses TRBV10-2 and TRBJ2-1; TRBD2 matches 13 bases. After removal of 8 bases from V and 6 bases from J, the junction contained 4 bases not matched to a gene. Looked up from germline, CDR1 is WSHSY and CDR2 is SAAADI. The length of the CDR3 is 14 residues. CDR3 DNA sequence: TGCGCCAGCCTACTAGCGGGAGGGCTCAATGAGCAGTTCTTC. As protein: CASLLAGGLNEQFF.

This chain links TRBV20-1 with TRBJ2-7, with 8 bases identical to TRBD1. This CDR3 is 13 amino acids long. From germline, CDR1 is DFQATT and CDR2 SNEGSKA (reference sequence). J gave up 1 base and V 6 bases, and 5 bases lay outside the gene matches. The DNA of the CDR3 is TGCAGTGCCGCGGGACAGGAGTCCTACGAGCAGTACTTC. It translates to CSAAGQESYEQYF.

Points on this clonotype: With a much larger clone just one base away, this may be a read error. This rearrangement joins TRBV27 to TRBJ2-4; no firm D call. The CDR3 spans 17 residues. Trimming stripped 2 bases from V and 0 bases from J, with 14 bases between. Germline assignment: CDR1 MNHEY and CDR2 SMNVEV (reference sequence). This chain's CDR3 is CASSLRVDPLAKNIQYF. The CDR3, as DNA: TGTGCCAGCAGTTTAAGGGTAGACCCCTTAGCCAAAAACATTCAGTACTTC.

V usage is TRBV20-1 and J usage is TRBJ1-2; TRBD1 might be the D (5 bases). Germline V gene data show CDR1 as DFQATT and CDR2 as SNEGSKA (reference sequence). This CDR3 spans 17 amino acids. V was shortened by 0 bases and J by 8 bases, with 25 bases between the two germline ends. The CDR3 bases are TGCAGTGCTAGAGATCGGATCGCAGGGACTTTAGCTGGGGGCTACACCTTC. Translation: CSARDRIAGTLAGGYTF.

The genes are TRBV6-1 and TRBJ2-7; D may be TRBD1 (6 bases). Germline CDR1 reads MNHNS; CDR2 reads SASEGT. The CDR3 spans 13 residues. The V and J ends lost 6 bases and 0 bases respectively, with 9 bases between them. CDR3 loop: CASRGASSYEQYF. For the CDR3, the DNA is TGTGCCAGCAGGGGGGCCTCCTCCTACGAGCAGTACTTC.

This clonotype was detected ten times or more. The V call is TRBV12-3 or TRBV12-4, the J call TRBJ2-1; D remains ambiguous. The CDR3 loop spans 12 amino acids. Trimming removed 3 bases from V and 7 bases from J, with 7 bases in between. CDR3 amino acids: CASSFVSNEQFF. CDR3 nucleotide sequence: TGTGCCAGCAGTTTTGTCTCGAATGAGCAGTTCTTC.

This clonotype appeared a single time. At one boundary the junction diverges from the germline segment, which might be a read error. The chain has TRBV14 and TRBJ2-1; a possible D gene is TRBD2 (7 bases). This CDR3 is 16 amino acids long. Germline V gene data show CDR1 as SGHDN and CDR2 as FVKESK. The CDR3 is CACSSRGGNSYNEQFF. DNA for the CDR3: TGTGCCTGCAGTTCAAGGGGGGGCAACTCCTACAATGAGCAGTTCTTC.

In its sample, this clonotype was seen a few times. The chain couples TRBV27 to TRBJ2-1; D gene uncertain. V lost 0 bases and J lost 5, with 11 bases in between. The CDR3 extends over 15 amino acids. Germline CDR1 reads MNHEY; CDR2 reads SMNVEV (reference sequence). For the CDR3, the DNA is TGTGCCAGCAGTTTATCCCGGCTCGAAGACAATGAGCAGTTCTTC. As protein: CASSLSRLEDNEQFF.

This clonotype was detected only a few times. V gene TRBV6-1 combines with J gene TRBJ2-3; 7 bases match TRBD2. J was trimmed by 4 bases and V by 7 bases; bases with no gene match: 14. From germline, CDR1 is MNHNS and CDR2 SASEGT. This CDR3 contains 16 residues. The CDR3 DNA follows: TGTGCCAGCACCCGCACAACGGGAGGTAACTCAGATACGCAGTATTTT. Translated, it gives CASTRTTGGNSDTQYF.

The J gene is TRBJ2-1, the V gene TRBV6-1; tentatively, D is TRBD1 (5 bases). Germline CDR1 is MNHNS and CDR2 is SASEGT. The CDR3 length is 15 residues. V was pared by 2 bases and J by 7 bases, with 15 bases between. Written as DNA, the CDR3 is TGTGCCAGCAGTGAATATTGGGGCGCGGTTAATGAGCAGTTCTTC. Protein product: CASSEYWGAVNEQFF.

The CDR3 region is CSVDWGSSQREQYF. Here the CDR3 DNA reads TGCAGCGTTGATTGGGGGAGCTCCCAGAGGGAGCAGTACTTC. The chain carries TRBV29-1 and TRBJ2-5; D is perhaps TRBD1 or TRBD2 (5 bases each). Trimming shortened V by 3 bases and J by 11 bases, and 22 bases separated the two germline ends. CDR3 size: 14 residues. Germline lookup yields CDR1 SQVTM and CDR2 ANQGSEA.

The chain carries TRBV6-1 and TRBJ2-1; 7 positions agree with TRBD2. The CDR3 covers 14 residues. Looked up from germline, CDR1 is MNHNS and CDR2 is SASEGT. V lost 8 bases, J lost 6 bases, and 10 bases stayed unmatched. The CDR3 coding sequence is TGTGCCAGCCGAGCGGGGCGCGTGGGCAATGAGCAGTTCTTC. Translation gives CASRAGRVGNEQFF.

This clonotype was seen at least ten times. The chain combines TRBV5-1 with TRBJ2-7; the D gene is possibly TRBD1 (5 bases). The germline V and J ends were trimmed by 2 bases and 2 bases, with 8 bases remaining between them. Germline V gene lookup returns CDR1 SGHRS and CDR2 YFSETQ. The CDR3 is 13 residues long. The CDR3 reads CASSFDSAYEQYF. The CDR3 DNA sequence: TGCGCCAGCAGCTTCGACAGTGCCTACGAGCAGTACTTC.

This clonotype occurred a few times. The CDR3: CAISLGEQSPLHF. DNA of the CDR3: TGTGCCATCTCACTGGGGGAGCAGTCACCCCTCCACTTT. This chain links TRBV10-3 with TRBJ1-6, with D maybe TRBD1 (5 bases). The germline CDR1 and CDR2 sequences are ENHRY and SYGVKD. This CDR3 contains 13 residues. The V end was cut by 8 bases, the J end by 10 bases, with 15 bases between.

The CDR3 protein is CSVGDRLHTDTQYF. Here the CDR3 DNA reads TGCAGCGTTGGGGATCGACTCCACACAGATACGCAGTATTTT. The chain is built from TRBV29-1 and TRBJ2-3; D remains unclear. Germline V gene data show CDR1 as SQVTM and CDR2 as ANQGSEA. This CDR3 has 14 amino acids. V lost 4 bases and J lost 2, with 13 bases in between.